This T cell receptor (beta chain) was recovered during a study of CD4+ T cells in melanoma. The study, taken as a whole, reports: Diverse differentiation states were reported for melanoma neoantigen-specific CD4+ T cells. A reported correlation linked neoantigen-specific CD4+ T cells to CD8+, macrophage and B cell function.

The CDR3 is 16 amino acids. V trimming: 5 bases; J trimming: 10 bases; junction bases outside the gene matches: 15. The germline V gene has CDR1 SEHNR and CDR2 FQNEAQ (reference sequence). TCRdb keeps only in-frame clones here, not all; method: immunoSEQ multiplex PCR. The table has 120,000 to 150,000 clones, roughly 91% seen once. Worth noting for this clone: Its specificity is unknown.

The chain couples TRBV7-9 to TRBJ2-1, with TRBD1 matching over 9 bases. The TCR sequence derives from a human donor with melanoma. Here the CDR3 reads CASSPPGTGIPVEQFF. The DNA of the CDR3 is TGTGCCAGCAGCCCCCCCGGGACAGGGATTCCCGTCGAGCAGTTCTTC. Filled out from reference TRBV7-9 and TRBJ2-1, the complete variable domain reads DTGVSQNPRHKITKRGQNVTFRCDPISEHNRLYWYRQTLGQGPEFLTYFQNEAQLEKSRLLSDRFSAERPKGSFSTLEIQRTEQGDSAMYLCASSPPGTGIPVEQFFGPGTRLTVL.